The entry below gives a single T cell receptor (beta chain) sequence along with its context. The target of this receptor is not known. No base quality values were provided; no much bigger clone lies one nucleotide off. The entry originates in a study of blood T cell repertoires in COVID-19 (dated by TCRdb to 2018 to 2021). Notes on the research overall: The collaborator samples originated in the United States, Italy and Spain and spanned the acute and convalescent phases of COVID-19. Samples came from the ongoing ImmuneRACE study (first 160 participants) plus 1,254 subjects from 6 global collaborators. The repertoires were released in a freely available public database intended as a resource for research on the immune response to SARS-CoV-2. The prospective study material was composed of cDNA or gDNA derived from T cells, B-cell-depleted T cells, or PBMCs. The dataset comprised deeply sampled blood TCRbeta repertoires from subjects exposed to, actively infected with, or recovered from COVID-19. Where available, HLA class I and class II types were taken from metadata supplied by the sample provider and were not determined by assay-based typing. Nearly every sample came with metadata listing a de-identified subject ID, COVID-19 status, age in years and sex. The research as a whole found: The quantity of clinical and demographic metadata differed by source and by participant and was supplied without curation.

Each collaborating institution followed its own protocols to collect whole blood in K2EDTA tubes. For TCRbeta analysis, collaborator samples were shipped as frozen whole blood, as isolated PBMCs, or as DNA extracted from either sample type. TCRbeta CDR3 regions were amplified from genomic DNA using the immunoSEQ Assay, a bias-controlled multiplex PCR. As for how the authors treated the data: The number of nucleated cells in each sample was estimated from the amplification of reference gene primers within the assay. To quantify the absolute abundance of each unique TCRbeta CDR3 rearrangement, sequence reads were collapsed and filtered. Productive Simpson clonality was computed per sample as the square root of Simpson's diversity index over productive rearrangements. TCRdb took over this immuneACCESS table, retaining in-frame rearrangements with V and J assigned. Such tables are incomplete; in checked studies, under half of the missing clones stem from an unresolved V gene, and the remainder is unexplained. The DNA gave D and trimming, while V, J and clone size come from that table. The sample table lists some 200,000 clones, around 85% of them with a count of one. Jointly, the top ten make up about 2% of the sample.

Sequencing input: peripheral blood. The sequence came from a woman aged 45-65 years with acute or convalescent COVID-19.

The CDR3 protein sequence reads: CASRKGAAGGTEAFF. The nucleotide sequence reads as follows: TGCGCCAGCAGAAAGGGGGCAGCGGGAGGCACTGAAGCTTTCTTT. The rearranged segments are TRBV5-1 and TRBJ1-1; 7 central nucleotides agree with TRBD1. Sequences SGHRS (CDR1) and YFSETQ (CDR2) are obtained from the germline V gene. From the cysteine through the phenylalanine, the CDR3 covers 15 amino acids. Only CDR3 DNA remains: 45 bases, in frame from the first base. From V the trimming removes 5 bases and from J it removes 4 bases, while the gene matches leave 11 bases of the junction unaccounted for.